These 14 T cell receptor beta chains were all obtained from the same sample, sequenced in a study of T-cell memory formation after mild COVID-19. Each CDR3 protein gets one entry after TCRdb re-called the 5' RACE reads with MiXCR. Of about 190,000 distinct CDR3 sequences listed, 18% are singletons. Source material: PBMCs or a T cell subset sorted from them (not recorded which). These TCRs come from an adult woman who had mild COVID-19 (a few samples of this study predate the infection). Cell type and time point are not known.

This clonotype was detected a few times. The chain is built from TRBV4-1 and TRBJ1-1; D remains unclear. Trimming stripped 3 bases from V and 0 bases from J, with 5 bases between. Germline CDR1 and CDR2: MGHRA and YSYEKL. CDR3 size: 13 residues. The CDR3, as DNA: TGCGCCAGCAGCCAGCAGGTGAACACTGAAGCTTTCTTT. This encodes CASSQQVNTEAFF.

The rearrangement links TRBV18 to TRBJ1-1; 10 positions agree with TRBD1. With 5 bases clipped from V and 10 bases from J, the junction kept 19 bases outside the gene matches. The CDR3 consists of 17 residues. Germline loops: CDR1 KGHSH, CDR2 LQKENI. The chain's CDR3 is CASSSGQGTGQNGRAFF. As DNA, the CDR3 is TGTGCCAGCTCATCGGGACAGGGGACGGGCCAGAACGGTCGAGCTTTCTTT.

This chain connects TRBV7-3 to TRBJ2-2; tentatively, D is TRBD1 or TRBD2 (5 bases each). Germline V CDR1 and CDR2: SGHTA, FQGTGA. The CDR3 consists of 16 residues. V lost 5 bases and J 6 bases, leaving 19 bases between the germline ends. The CDR3 DNA reads TGTGCCAGCAGCGCCGGTCATAGGCAGGGAGCCGGGGAGCTGTTTTTT. Translating gives CASSAGHRQGAGELFF.

This clonotype was seen only a few times. The V gene is TRBV20-1, the J gene TRBJ2-5, with D tentatively TRBD2 (6 bases). The V and J ends lost 5 bases and 5 bases respectively, with 12 bases between them. The germline V gene encodes CDR1 DFQATT and CDR2 SNEGSKA (reference sequence). The CDR3 totals 12 residues. DNA of the CDR3: TGCAGTGCTTACCCTGGGGGGGAGACCCAGTACTTC. This translates into CSAYPGGETQYF.

The chain is built from TRBV3-1 and TRBJ2-1, with D tentatively TRBD1 (5 bases). Germline V gene sequence: CDR1 LGHDT, CDR2 YNNKEL (reference sequence). The CDR3 is 12 amino acids. Between the trimmed V and J ends, which lost 3 bases and 10 bases, there was a span of 10 bases. The CDR3 nucleotides read TGTGCCAGCAGCCACGCAAGGGGAGAGCAGTTCTTC. Protein: CASSHARGEQFF.

V is TRBV15 and J is TRBJ1-4; D remains unclear. The germline V and J ends were trimmed by 0 bases and 0 bases, with 8 bases remaining between them. This CDR3 is 16 amino acids long. Germline lookup yields CDR1 LNHNV and CDR2 YYDKDF (reference sequence). The DNA for the CDR3 is TGTGCCACCAGCAGAGATCTTGCTGCAACTAATGAAAAACTGTTTTTT. Translating it yields CATSRDLAATNEKLFF.

This clonotype has more than one count but fewer than ten. The chain links TRBV14 to TRBJ1-3, with unresolved D. This CDR3 region has 16 residues. Germline V gene data show CDR1 as SGHDN and CDR2 as FVKESK. The V end lost 4 bases, the J end lost 0 bases, and 13 bases lay between the germline ends. The chain's CDR3 is CASSLGRRSSGNTIYF. The CDR3 DNA follows: TGTGCCAGCAGCCTAGGACGGAGGAGCTCTGGAAACACCATATATTTT. Full variable domain (rest looked up from reference TRBV14 and TRBJ1-3): EAGVTQFPSHSVIEKGQTVTLRCDPISGHDNLYWYRRVMGKEIKFLLHFVKESKQDESGMPNNRFLAERTGGTYSTLKVQPAELEDSGVYFCASSLGRRSSGNTIYFGEGSWLTVV.

The rearrangement links TRBV20-1 to TRBJ1-1; D perhaps matches TRBD1 (6 bases). CDR3 size: 15 residues. Per the germline V gene, CDR1 is DFQATT and CDR2 is SNEGSKA (reference sequence). Between the trimmed V and J ends, which lost 1 base and 1 base, there was a span of 13 bases. CDR3 sequence: CSARAKDRSNTEAFF. In DNA form, the CDR3 reads TGCAGTGCTAGAGCCAAGGACAGATCGAACACTGAAGCTTTCTTT.

At least ten counts were recorded for this clonotype. The gene calls are TRBV5-1 and TRBJ1-1; no firm D call. Trimming stripped 2 bases from V and 0 bases from J, with 14 bases between. CDR3 length: 16 residues. Germline-derived CDR1 and CDR2 are SGHRS and YFSETQ. The chain's CDR3 is CASSLGGRGVNTEAFF. DNA of the CDR3: TGCGCCAGCAGCTTAGGCGGGCGGGGTGTGAACACTGAAGCTTTCTTT.

This rearrangement joins TRBV6-5 to TRBJ1-5; D may be TRBD1 (6 bases). The germline V and J ends were trimmed by 6 bases and 4 bases, with 13 bases remaining between them. Germline V gene lookup returns CDR1 MNHEY and CDR2 SVGAGI. This CDR3 contains 14 residues. The CDR3 region is CASSPLRGNQPQHF. DNA for the CDR3: TGTGCCAGCAGCCCCTTAAGGGGGAATCAGCCCCAGCATTTT.

This clonotype appeared a single time. The chain carries TRBV7-2 and TRBJ2-7, with 9 bases aligning to TRBD2. Germline V lookup: CDR1 SGHTA, CDR2 FQGNSA. This CDR3 has 15 residues. The V segment lost 5 bases and the J segment 1 base; nucleotides outside the gene matches: 6. The CDR3 region has the DNA TGTGCCAGCAGCAAGAGGGCGGGAGGGTCCTACGAGCAGTACTTC. Translation: CASSKRAGGSYEQYF.

The rearrangement links TRBV29-1 to TRBJ1-2, with D perhaps matching TRBD1 (6 bases). This CDR3 is 13 amino acids long. Deletions cut 7 bases from V and 3 bases from J, with 15 bases between. Germline lookup yields CDR1 SQVTM and CDR2 ANQGSEA. CDR3 sequence reads: CSDRKGVDYGYTF. CDR3 DNA sequence: TGCAGCGATAGGAAGGGGGTGGACTATGGCTACACCTTC.

This clonotype has just a few counts. V gene TRBV4-1 combines with J gene TRBJ1-1, with D hard to call. This CDR3 spans 14 amino acids. V was cut by 0 bases and J by 10 bases, with 15 bases left in between. The germline V gene encodes CDR1 MGHRA and CDR2 YSYEKL. DNA for the CDR3: TGCGCCAGCAGCCAAGACCAGACAAAGGGAGGAGCTTTCTTT. It yields the protein CASSQDQTKGGAFF.

The chain recombines TRBV4-3 with TRBJ2-1, with 9 bases fitting TRBD1. Losses at the gene ends were 0 bases for V and 1 base for J; bases not matched to a gene: 1. The CDR3 runs 16 residues. Germline V gene lookup returns CDR1 LGHNA and CDR2 YSLEER. As DNA, the CDR3 is TGCGCCAGCAGCCAAGAGACAGGGGGTTCCTACAATGAGCAGTTCTTC. Translation: CASSQETGGSYNEQFF.